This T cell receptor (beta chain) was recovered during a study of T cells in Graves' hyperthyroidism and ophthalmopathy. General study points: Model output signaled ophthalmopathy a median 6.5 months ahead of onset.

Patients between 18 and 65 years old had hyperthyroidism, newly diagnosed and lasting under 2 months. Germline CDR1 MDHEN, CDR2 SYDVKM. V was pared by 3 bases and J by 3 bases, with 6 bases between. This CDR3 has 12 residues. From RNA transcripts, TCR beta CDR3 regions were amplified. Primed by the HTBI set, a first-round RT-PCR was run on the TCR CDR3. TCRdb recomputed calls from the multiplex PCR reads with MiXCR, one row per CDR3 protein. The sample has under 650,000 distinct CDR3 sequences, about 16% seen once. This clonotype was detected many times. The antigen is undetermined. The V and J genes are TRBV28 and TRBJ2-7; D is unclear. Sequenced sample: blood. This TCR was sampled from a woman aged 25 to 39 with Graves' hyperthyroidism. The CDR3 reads CASSLRRYEQYF. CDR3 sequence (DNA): TGTGCCAGCAGTTTGAGACGCTACGAGCAGTACTTC.